Below are 28 T cell receptor beta chains sequenced from a single sample in a study of control samples from healthy donors and cancer patients. The method was immunoSEQ multiplex PCR; TCRdb's version includes in-frame clones alone and lacks a portion of them. The data hold under 150,000 clones, with around 87% observed a single time. The sample consisted of PBMCs. These receptor sequences come from a woman in her forties or fifties with colorectal cancer.

This clone was recorded only once. The V call is TRBV28, the J call TRBJ2-7; TRBD2 might be the D (5 bases). Germline V gene sequence: CDR1 MDHEN, CDR2 SYDVKM. V lost 4 bases, J lost 0 bases, and 13 bases lay in between. The CDR3 covers 15 residues. The CDR3 spells CASSSWTGSSYEQYF. Here the CDR3 DNA reads TGTGCCAGCAGTTCGTGGACGGGGAGCTCCTACGAGCAGTACTTC.

This clone showed up just once. The chain combines TRBV5-4 with TRBJ2-7, with D possibly being TRBD2 (6 bases). CDR1 is SGHNT, CDR2 YYREEE, per germline (reference sequence). The V end was cut by 4 bases, the J end by 1 base, with 15 bases between. This CDR3 is 15 amino acids long. The DNA of the CDR3 is TGTGCCAGCAGCACCGGGACTGCACTTTCCTACGAGCAGTACTTC. Translating it yields CASSTGTALSYEQYF.

V and J are TRBV28 and TRBJ1-1, with 7 bases lining up with TRBD1. The CDR3 length is 13 residues. After removal of 6 bases from V and 7 bases from J, the junction contained 8 bases not matched to a gene. The germline V gene has CDR1 MDHEN and CDR2 SYDVKM. CDR3 protein: CASRAGQGDEAFF. The DNA of the CDR3 is TGTGCCAGCAGAGCCGGGCAGGGGGATGAAGCTTTCTTT.

This clone was seen only once. This chain connects TRBV29-1 to TRBJ2-1; no clear D. This CDR3 region has 14 residues. In germline, CDR1 is SQVTM, CDR2 ANQGSEA. The V end was cut by 0 bases, the J end by 4 bases, with 10 bases between. This chain's CDR3 is CSVEDQSAYNEQFF. The DNA of the CDR3 is TGCAGCGTTGAAGATCAGTCTGCTTACAATGAGCAGTTCTTC.

The V and J genes are TRBV9 and TRBJ2-1; 10 bases agree with TRBD1. Per germline, CDR1 SGDLS and CDR2 YYNGEE. The length of the CDR3 is 14 residues. The V and J ends lost 3 bases and 7 bases, in that order; junction bases with no gene match: 4. For the CDR3, the DNA is TGTGCCAGCAGCGGGGACAGGGGTTCTAATGAGCAGTTCTTC. Encoded protein: CASSGDRGSNEQFF.

J is TRBJ1-1 and V is TRBV5-1; D is possibly TRBD1 (6 bases). Per the germline V gene, CDR1 is SGHRS and CDR2 is YFSETQ. With 4 bases removed from V and 1 base from J, the gap between germline ends came to 11 bases. The CDR3 sequence is 14 residues long. The CDR3 DNA sequence: TGCGCCAGCAGCCGGGGGGACACGAACACTGAAGCTTTCTTT. Translating gives CASSRGDTNTEAFF. The full variable domain, in which reference TRBV5-1 and TRBJ1-1 provide the parts outside the CDR3, is KAGVTQTPRYLIKTRGQQVTLSCSPISGHRSVSWYQQTPGQGLQFLFEYFSETQRNKGNFPGRFSGRQFSNSRSEMNVSTLELGDSALYLCASSRGDTNTEAFFGQGTRLTVV.

The chain recombines TRBV3-1 (or the pseudogene TRBV3-2) with TRBJ1-2; TRBD1 might be the D (6 bases). The CDR3 runs 11 residues. Germline loops: CDR1 LGHDT, CDR2 YNNKEL (reference sequence). V shed 4 bases and J shed 8 bases, with 8 bases lying between them. CDR3 bases: TGTGCCAGCAGCCTTGGGGGCGGCTACACCTTC. Translating it yields CASSLGGGYTF.

The chain joins TRBV5-1 to TRBJ1-1; D is uncertain. The CDR3 loop spans 14 amino acids. Germline loops: CDR1 SGHRS, CDR2 YFSETQ. With 6 bases removed from V and 3 bases from J, the gap between germline ends came to 15 bases. CDR3 amino acids: CASNTEAGYTEAFF. Here the CDR3 DNA reads TGCGCCAGCAACACCGAAGCAGGTTACACTGAAGCTTTCTTT.

This rearrangement joins TRBV27 to TRBJ2-2; D remains ambiguous. V was cut by 2 bases and J by 6 bases, with 7 bases left in between. Looked up from germline, CDR1 is MNHEY and CDR2 is SMNVEV (reference sequence). This CDR3 spans 13 amino acids. The CDR3 is CASSLGSPGELFF. CDR3 bases: TGTGCCAGCAGTTTAGGGTCCCCCGGGGAGCTGTTTTTT.

This clone has only one observation. The V gene is TRBV14, the J gene TRBJ1-3; tentative D call: TRBD1 (5 bases). The CDR3 extends over 15 amino acids. CDR1 and CDR2 from the germline V gene are SGHDN and FVKESK. V shed 4 bases and J shed 4 bases, with 14 bases lying between them. CDR3 nucleotide sequence: TGTGCCAGCAGCCTTTCTGGGACCCCAGGAAACACCATATATTTT. Its protein product is CASSLSGTPGNTIYF. The full variable domain, its missing parts supplied by reference TRBV14 and TRBJ1-3, is EAGVTQFPSHSVIEKGQTVTLRCDPISGHDNLYWYRRVMGKEIKFLLHFVKESKQDESGMPNNRFLAERTGGTYSTLKVQPAELEDSGVYFCASSLSGTPGNTIYFGEGSWLTVV.

The V call is TRBV18, the J call TRBJ1-2; 9 positions agree with TRBD1. Germline V gene data show CDR1 as KGHSH and CDR2 as LQKENI. The V and J ends lost 2 bases and 8 bases, in that order; junction bases with no gene match: 9. The CDR3 extends over 15 amino acids. Here the CDR3 DNA reads TGTGCCAGCTCACCAGGCCTGGACAGGGGAAGCGGCTACACCTTC. Amino acids: CASSPGLDRGSGYTF.

The chain employs TRBV19 and TRBJ1-5; 8 bases are shared with TRBD1. The V and J ends lost 6 bases and 5 bases, in that order; junction bases with no gene match: 9. CDR1 is LNHDA and CDR2 is SQIVND in the germline V gene (reference sequence). This CDR3 has 15 residues. The CDR3 reads CASRRDRGVDQPQHF. The CDR3 nucleotides are TGTGCCAGTAGGAGAGACAGGGGTGTGGATCAGCCCCAGCATTTT.

This chain uses TRBV5-1 with TRBJ2-5; 11 nucleotides match TRBD2. CDR1 is SGHRS, CDR2 YFSETQ, per germline. The CDR3 loop spans 17 amino acids. Trimming cost V 0 bases and J 2 bases; bases outside gene matches: 6. The CDR3 nucleotides read TGCGCCAGCAGCTTGGGAGTAGGGACTAGCGGACAAGAGACCCAGTACTTC. This codes for CASSLGVGTSGQETQYF.

V gene TRBV19 combines with J gene TRBJ2-1, with 12 bases matching TRBD2. Germline V gene lookup returns CDR1 LNHDA and CDR2 SQIVND (reference sequence). V lost 5 bases, J lost 6 bases, and 5 bases stayed unmatched. This CDR3 spans 15 amino acids. The CDR3 spells CASSVGLAGINEQFF. As DNA, the CDR3 is TGTGCCAGTAGTGTGGGACTAGCGGGTATCAATGAGCAGTTCTTC.

V is TRBV18 and J is TRBJ2-7; 7 bases agree with TRBD1. The CDR3 runs to 14 residues. Germline assignment: CDR1 KGHSH and CDR2 LQKENI. With 3 bases clipped from V and 0 bases from J, the junction kept 2 bases outside the gene matches. CDR3 sequence: CASSPRTGSYEQYF. The CDR3 nucleotides read TGTGCCAGCTCACCGAGGACAGGCTCCTACGAGCAGTACTTC.

V gene TRBV24-1 combines with J gene TRBJ2-2, with unresolved D. CDR1 and CDR2 (germline): KGHDR, SFDVKD. Trimming removed 7 bases at V and 0 bases at J, with 11 bases between. The CDR3 extends over 15 amino acids. DNA for the CDR3: TGTGCCACCAGCGACGGTTCGGCGAACACCGGGGAGCTGTTTTTT. Protein product: CATSDGSANTGELFF.

This chain joins TRBV7-9 and TRBJ2-1; 9 bases agree with TRBD2. Germline CDR1 SEHNR, CDR2 FQNEAQ (reference sequence). This CDR3 is built from 15 residues. With 5 bases clipped from V and 15 bases from J, the junction kept 17 bases outside the gene matches. CDR3 loop: CASSPEPSAAGGVFF. The CDR3 coding sequence is TGTGCCAGCAGCCCCGAGCCGTCGGCAGCGGGAGGTGTGTTCTTC.

This clone was detected only once. The chain combines TRBV5-6 with TRBJ2-4; maybe TRBD2 (5 bases). The CDR3 loop spans 15 amino acids. Trimming took off 1 base at V and 1 base at J, with 9 bases between the two ends. The germline V gene has CDR1 SGHDT and CDR2 YYEEEE. DNA of the CDR3: TGTGCCAGCAGCTTGTCGGCGGGCGCCAAAAACATTCAGTACTTC. It yields the protein CASSLSAGAKNIQYF.

The chain carries TRBV6-6 and TRBJ1-1, with D unclear. The CDR3 is 13 amino acids. V was shortened by 6 bases and J by 4 bases, with 12 bases between the two germline ends. Germline V gene sequence: CDR1 MNHNY, CDR2 SVGAGI (reference sequence). The CDR3 DNA reads TGTGCCAGCAGCAAAGAACTATCCACTGAAGCTTTCTTT. Translation gives CASSKELSTEAFF.

The genes are TRBV6-5 and TRBJ1-5, with D uncertain. Trimming shortened V by 0 bases and J by 2 bases, and 8 bases separated the two germline ends. This CDR3 region has 15 residues. The germline CDR1 and CDR2 sequences are MNHEY and SVGAGI. The DNA for the CDR3 is TGTGCCAGCAGTTACTCTCGGCAGGGCAATCAGCCCCAGCATTTT. Encoded protein: CASSYSRQGNQPQHF.

This chain connects TRBV2 to TRBJ2-1; tentative D call: TRBD2 (7 bases). Germline-derived CDR1 and CDR2 are SNHLY and FYNNEI. The CDR3 runs to 13 residues. V lost 11 bases and J 4 bases, leaving 15 bases between the germline ends. The chain's CDR3 is CAGQGRGYNEQFF. In DNA, the CDR3 is TGTGCCGGCCAGGGGCGGGGGTACAATGAGCAGTTCTTC.

The chain links TRBV5-1 to TRBJ2-1; 8 bases agree with TRBD1. V gave up 3 bases and J gave up 0 bases; unmatched junction bases: 8. CDR1 is SGHRS, CDR2 YFSETQ, per germline. The CDR3 contains 17 residues. As DNA, the CDR3 is TGCGCCAGCAGCTCGTCAGGGGGCTCAGGCTCCTACAATGAGCAGTTCTTC. Protein sequence: CASSSSGGSGSYNEQFF.

This clone was picked up one time. This chain connects TRBV12-5 to TRBJ1-1; D uncertain. Germline loops: CDR1 LGHNT, CDR2 FRNRAP. This CDR3 has 13 residues. Trimming shortened V by 0 bases and J by 1 base, and 3 bases separated the two germline ends. This CDR3 is CASGLVGNTEAFF. CDR3 sequence (DNA): TGTGCTAGTGGTTTGGTGGGGAACACTGAAGCTTTCTTT.

V and J are TRBV28 and TRBJ2-5; TRBD2 aligns across 8 bases. The germline CDR1 and CDR2 sequences are MDHEN and SYDVKM. This CDR3 contains 15 residues. The V and J ends lost 6 bases and 5 bases, in that order; junction bases with no gene match: 11. CDR3 sequence (DNA): TGTGCCAGCAGCCCCCCCTCACTAGCGGTGGAGACCCAGTACTTC. Protein sequence: CASSPPSLAVETQYF.

This clone was counted once. This CDR3 reads CASKTGTSINTQYF. CDR3 in DNA: TGTGCCAGCAAAACCGGGACCTCAATCAATACGCAGTATTTT. This chain links TRBV28 with TRBJ2-3; tentatively, D is TRBD1 or TRBD2 (5 bases each). The CDR3 sequence is 14 residues long. The V gene lost 7 bases and the J gene lost 7 bases, with 18 bases spanning the gap. Germline V gene lookup returns CDR1 MDHEN and CDR2 SYDVKM.

With regard to this clone: This sample also contains other DNA sequences that code for the same CDR3. J is TRBJ1-3 and V is TRBV19, with D perhaps matching TRBD1 (5 bases). Germline CDR1 is LNHDA and CDR2 is SQIVND (reference sequence). The CDR3 extends over 14 amino acids. V lost 9 bases and J lost 0, with 12 bases in between. This CDR3 reads CASREGSSGNTIYF. In nucleotides, the CDR3 is TGTGCCAGCCGCGAGGGGTCCTCTGGAAACACCATATATTTT.

V usage is TRBV5-1 and J usage is TRBJ1-2, with D hard to call. CDR3 length equals 13 residues. Trimming cost V 4 bases and J 8 bases, with 15 bases left between them. Per the germline V gene, CDR1 is SGHRS and CDR2 is YFSETQ. The CDR3 here is CASSPEGLGGYTF. The CDR3 DNA reads TGCGCCAGCAGCCCCGAAGGGCTCGGCGGCTACACCTTC.

The V call is TRBV19, the J call TRBJ2-3; TRBD1 matches 7 bases. The CDR3 extends over 16 amino acids. The V gene end was trimmed by 2 bases and the J gene end by 0 bases; junction bases not matched to a gene: 5. The V gene's germline CDR1 is LNHDA and CDR2 SQIVND (reference sequence). CDR3 amino acids: CASSILTGTSTDTQYF. In DNA, the CDR3 is TGTGCCAGTAGTATATTGACAGGGACAAGCACAGATACGCAGTATTTT.